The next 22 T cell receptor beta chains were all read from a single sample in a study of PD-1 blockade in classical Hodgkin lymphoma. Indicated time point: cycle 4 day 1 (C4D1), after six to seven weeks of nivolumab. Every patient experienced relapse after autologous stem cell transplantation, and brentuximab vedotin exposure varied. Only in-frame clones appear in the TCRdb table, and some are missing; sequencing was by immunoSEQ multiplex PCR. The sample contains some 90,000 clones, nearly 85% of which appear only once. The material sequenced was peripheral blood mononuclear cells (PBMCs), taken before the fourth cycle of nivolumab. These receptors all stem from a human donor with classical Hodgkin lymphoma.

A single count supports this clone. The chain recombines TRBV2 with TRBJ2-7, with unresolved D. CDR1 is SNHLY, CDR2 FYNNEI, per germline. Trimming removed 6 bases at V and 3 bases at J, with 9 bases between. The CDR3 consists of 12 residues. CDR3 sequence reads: CASRQESYEQYF. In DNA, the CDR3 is TGTGCCAGCAGGCAAGAGAGCTACGAGCAGTACTTC.

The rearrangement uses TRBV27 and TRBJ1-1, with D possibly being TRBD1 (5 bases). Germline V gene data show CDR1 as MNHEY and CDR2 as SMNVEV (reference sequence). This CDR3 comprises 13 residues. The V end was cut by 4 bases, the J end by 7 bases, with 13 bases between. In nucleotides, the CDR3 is TGTGCCAGCAGTTACCGACAGCGTAGTGAAGCTTTCTTT. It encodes CASSYRQRSEAFF.

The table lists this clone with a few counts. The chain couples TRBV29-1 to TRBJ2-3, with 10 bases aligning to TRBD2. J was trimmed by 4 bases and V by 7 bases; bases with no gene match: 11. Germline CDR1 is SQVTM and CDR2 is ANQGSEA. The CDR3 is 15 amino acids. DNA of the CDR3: TGCAGCGCCCCCGGCCTAGCGGGAGCTCCAGATACGCAGTATTTT. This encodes CSAPGLAGAPDTQYF.

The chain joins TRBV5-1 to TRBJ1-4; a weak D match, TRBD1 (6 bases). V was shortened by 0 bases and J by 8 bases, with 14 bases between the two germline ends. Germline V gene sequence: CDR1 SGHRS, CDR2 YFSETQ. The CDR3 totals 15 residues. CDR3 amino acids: CASSLDRGRWEKLFF. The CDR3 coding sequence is TGCGCCAGCAGCTTGGATCGGGGGCGATGGGAAAAACTGTTTTTT.

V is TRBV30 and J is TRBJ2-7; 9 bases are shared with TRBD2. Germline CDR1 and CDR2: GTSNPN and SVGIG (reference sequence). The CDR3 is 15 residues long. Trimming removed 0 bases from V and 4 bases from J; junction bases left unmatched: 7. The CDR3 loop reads CAWSVGGSGGYEQYF. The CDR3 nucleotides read TGTGCCTGGAGTGTCGGCGGGAGCGGGGGGTACGAGCAGTACTTC.

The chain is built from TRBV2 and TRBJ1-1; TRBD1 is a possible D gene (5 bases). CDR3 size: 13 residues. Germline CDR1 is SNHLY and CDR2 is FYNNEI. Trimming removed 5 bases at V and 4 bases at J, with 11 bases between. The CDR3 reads CASSQGVGTEAFF. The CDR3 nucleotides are TGTGCCAGCAGTCAGGGAGTTGGCACTGAAGCTTTCTTT.

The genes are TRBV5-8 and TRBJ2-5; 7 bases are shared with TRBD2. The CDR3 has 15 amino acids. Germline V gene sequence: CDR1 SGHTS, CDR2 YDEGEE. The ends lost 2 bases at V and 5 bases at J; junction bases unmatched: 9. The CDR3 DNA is TGTGCCAGCAGCTTCCTAGCGGAGGTGGTGGAGACCCAGTACTTC. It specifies CASSFLAEVVETQYF.

The CDR3 coding sequence is TGTGCCAGCTCCCTGCAGGGAGGCCGCTCCTACGAGCAGTACTTC. Residues: CASSLQGGRSYEQYF. The chain recombines TRBV6-5 with TRBJ2-7; a possible D gene is TRBD2 (6 bases). The V end lost 8 bases, the J end lost 0 bases, and 17 bases lay between the germline ends. Looked up from germline, CDR1 is MNHEY and CDR2 is SVGAGI. The CDR3 has 15 residues.

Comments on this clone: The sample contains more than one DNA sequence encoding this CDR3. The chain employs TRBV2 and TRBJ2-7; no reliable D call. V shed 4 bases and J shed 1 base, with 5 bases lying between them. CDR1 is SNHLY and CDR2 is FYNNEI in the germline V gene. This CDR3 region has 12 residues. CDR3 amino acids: CASSGDSYEQYF. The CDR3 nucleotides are TGTGCCAGCAGTGGGGATTCCTACGAGCAGTACTTC.

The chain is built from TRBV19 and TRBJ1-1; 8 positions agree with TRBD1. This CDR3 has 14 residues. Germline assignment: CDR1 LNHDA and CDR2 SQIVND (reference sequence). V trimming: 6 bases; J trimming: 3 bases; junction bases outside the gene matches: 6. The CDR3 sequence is CASSPQGADTEAFF. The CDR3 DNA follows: TGTGCCAGTAGCCCTCAGGGGGCAGACACTGAAGCTTTCTTT.

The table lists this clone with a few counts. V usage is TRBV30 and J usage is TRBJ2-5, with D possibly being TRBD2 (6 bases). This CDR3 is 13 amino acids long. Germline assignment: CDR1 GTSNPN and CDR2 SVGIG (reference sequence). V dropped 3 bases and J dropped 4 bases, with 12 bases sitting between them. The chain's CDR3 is CAWRTLAVETQYF. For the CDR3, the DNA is TGTGCCTGGAGAACACTAGCTGTAGAGACCCAGTACTTC.

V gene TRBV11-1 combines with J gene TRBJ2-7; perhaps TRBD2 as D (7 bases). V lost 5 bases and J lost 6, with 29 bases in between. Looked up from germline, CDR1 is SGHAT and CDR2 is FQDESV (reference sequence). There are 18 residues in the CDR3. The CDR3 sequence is CASSLIGGGRRETPEQYF. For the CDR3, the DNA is TGTGCCAGCAGCCTCATAGGAGGGGGTAGGCGGGAGACCCCCGAGCAGTACTTC. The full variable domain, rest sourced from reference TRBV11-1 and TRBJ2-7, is EAEVAQSPRYKITEKSQAVAFWCDPISGHATLYWYRQILGQGPELLVQFQDESVVDDSQLPKDRFSAERLKGVDSTLKIQPAELGDSAMYLCASSLIGGGRRETPEQYFGPGTRLTVT.

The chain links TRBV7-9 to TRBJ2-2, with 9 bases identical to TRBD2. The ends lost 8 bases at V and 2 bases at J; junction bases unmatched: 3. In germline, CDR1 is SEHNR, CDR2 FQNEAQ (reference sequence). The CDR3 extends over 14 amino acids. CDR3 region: CASQGLANTGELFF. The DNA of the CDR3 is TGTGCCAGCCAGGGACTAGCAAACACCGGGGAGCTGTTTTTT.

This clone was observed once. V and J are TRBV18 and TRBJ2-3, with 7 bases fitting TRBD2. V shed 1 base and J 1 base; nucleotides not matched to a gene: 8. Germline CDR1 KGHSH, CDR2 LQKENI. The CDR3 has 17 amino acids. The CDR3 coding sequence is TGTGCCAGCTCACCACAGTCCGGGAGGCCGGGCACAGATACGCAGTATTTT. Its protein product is CASSPQSGRPGTDTQYF.

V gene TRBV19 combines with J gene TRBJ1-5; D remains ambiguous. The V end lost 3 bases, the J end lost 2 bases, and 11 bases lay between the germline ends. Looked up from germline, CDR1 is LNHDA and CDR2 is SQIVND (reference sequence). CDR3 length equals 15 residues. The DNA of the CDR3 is TGTGCCAGTAGTATTTCTGGGTCGGGCAATCAGCCCCAGCATTTT. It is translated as CASSISGSGNQPQHF.

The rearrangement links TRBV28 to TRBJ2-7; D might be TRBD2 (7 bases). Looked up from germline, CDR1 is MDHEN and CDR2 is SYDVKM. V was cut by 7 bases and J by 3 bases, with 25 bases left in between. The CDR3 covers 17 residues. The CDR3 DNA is TGTGCCAGCATCACCTCAGGAGGGGGGCTAGCGGTCTACGAGCAGTACTTC. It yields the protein CASITSGGGLAVYEQYF.

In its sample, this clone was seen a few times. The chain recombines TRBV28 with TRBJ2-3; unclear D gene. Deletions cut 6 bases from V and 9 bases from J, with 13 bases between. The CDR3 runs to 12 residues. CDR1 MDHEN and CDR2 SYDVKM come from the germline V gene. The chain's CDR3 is CASSSNSRTQYF. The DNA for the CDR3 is TGTGCCAGCAGCTCCAATTCAAGAACGCAGTATTTT.

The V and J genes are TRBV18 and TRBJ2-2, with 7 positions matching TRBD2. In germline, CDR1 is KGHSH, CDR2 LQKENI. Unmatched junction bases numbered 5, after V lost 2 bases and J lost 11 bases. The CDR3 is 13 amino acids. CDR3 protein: CASSPGAGVELFF. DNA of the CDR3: TGTGCCAGCTCACCAGGGGCGGGAGTAGAGCTGTTTTTT.

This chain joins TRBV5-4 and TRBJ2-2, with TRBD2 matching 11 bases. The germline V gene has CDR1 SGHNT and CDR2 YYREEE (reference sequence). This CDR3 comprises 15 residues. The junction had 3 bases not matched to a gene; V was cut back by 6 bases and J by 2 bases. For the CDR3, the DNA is TGTGCCAGCAAGACTAGCGGGGACAACACCGGGGAGCTGTTTTTT. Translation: CASKTSGDNTGELFF.

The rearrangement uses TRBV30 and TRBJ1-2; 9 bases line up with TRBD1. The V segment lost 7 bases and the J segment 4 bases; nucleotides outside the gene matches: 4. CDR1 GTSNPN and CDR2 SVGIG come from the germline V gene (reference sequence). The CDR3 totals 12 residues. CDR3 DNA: TGTGCCTTACAGGGGGCGAGCTATGGCTACACCTTC. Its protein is CALQGASYGYTF.

In nucleotides, the CDR3 is TGTGCCAGCAGTGACCGGGGGACTAGCGACTACGAGCAGTACTTC. Translated, it gives CASSDRGTSDYEQYF. This rearrangement joins TRBV2 to TRBJ2-7; TRBD2 agrees at 10 bases. This CDR3 is built from 15 residues. V shed 3 bases and J 3 bases; nucleotides not matched to a gene: 5. The germline V gene encodes CDR1 SNHLY and CDR2 FYNNEI.

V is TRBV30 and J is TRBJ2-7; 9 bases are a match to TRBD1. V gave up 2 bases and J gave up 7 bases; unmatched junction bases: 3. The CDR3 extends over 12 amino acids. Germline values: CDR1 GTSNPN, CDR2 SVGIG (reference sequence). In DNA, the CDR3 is TGTGCCTGGAGTCCGACAGGGGGGGAGCAGTACTTC. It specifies CAWSPTGGEQYF.